Shown below are 18 T cell receptor beta chains from a single sample sequenced in a study of Graves' ophthalmopathy and Graves' hyperthyroidism. TCR beta CDR3 amplification used RNA transcripts. An initial RT-PCR round employing HTBI primers preceded a second-round multiplex PCR. In TCRdb, the multiplex PCR reads were re-called with MiXCR into one record per CDR3 protein. Of 200,000 to 250,000 distinct CDR3 sequences listed, under 25% are singletons. The specimen sequenced was peripheral blood. Receptor source: a woman aged 45-59 years with Graves' ophthalmopathy.

This clonotype was seen ten or more times. V is TRBV28 and J is TRBJ2-7; tentative D call: TRBD1 (5 bases). The CDR3 runs 12 residues. With 6 bases removed from V and 5 bases from J, the gap between germline ends came to 11 bases. Germline CDR1 MDHEN, CDR2 SYDVKM. The DNA for the CDR3 is TGTGCCAGCAGGTATCAAGGGGACGAGCAGTACTTC. Translation gives CASRYQGDEQYF. The full variable domain, with the rest looked up from reference TRBV28 and TRBJ2-7, is DVKVTQSSRYLVKRTGEKVFLECVQDMDHENMFWYRQDPGLGLRLIYFSYDVKMKEKGDIPEGYSVSREKKERFSLILESASTNQTSMYLCASRYQGDEQYFGPGTRLTVT.

This clonotype was observed at least ten times. This rearrangement joins TRBV20-1 to TRBJ2-7, with D hard to call. V lost 0 bases to trimming and J lost 9 bases, with 18 bases between them. The length of the CDR3 is 14 residues. Per germline, CDR1 DFQATT and CDR2 SNEGSKA (reference sequence). The CDR3 sequence: CSARDYLDPMGQYF. DNA for the CDR3: TGCAGTGCTAGAGACTACTTAGACCCGATGGGGCAGTACTTC.

Ten or more counts support this clonotype. The chain is built from TRBV20-1 and TRBJ1-1, with D unresolved. V was pared by 3 bases and J by 6 bases, with 14 bases between. Germline loops: CDR1 DFQATT, CDR2 SNEGSKA (reference sequence). CDR3 length: 13 amino acids. The DNA of the CDR3 is TGCAGTGCTAGCGTGGGAAATAGCGCTGAAGCTTTCTTT. This encodes CSASVGNSAEAFF.

The rearrangement links TRBV11-2 to TRBJ2-7; D not certain. This CDR3 region has 15 residues. The germline V gene encodes CDR1 SGHAT and CDR2 FQNNGV. Trimming pared 2 bases from V and 3 bases from J, leaving 14 bases between. As DNA, the CDR3 is TGTGCCAGCAGCTTATTCCCCGGGCCCTACTACGAGCAGTACTTC. Amino acids: CASSLFPGPYYEQYF. The variable domain in full, completed from reference TRBV11-2 and TRBJ2-7, reads EAGVAQSPRYKIIEKRQSVAFWCNPISGHATLYWYQQILGQGPKLLIQFQNNGVVDDSQLPKDRFSAERLKGVDSTLKIQPAKLEDSAVYLCASSLFPGPYYEQYFGPGTRLTVT.

Worth noting for this clonotype: This may come from a read error, since a much larger clone is one base off. This chain connects TRBV7-3 to TRBJ2-5; D possibly corresponds to TRBD2 (5 bases). CDR1 SGHTA and CDR2 FQGTGA come from the germline V gene. This CDR3 comprises 13 residues. CDR3 DNA: TGTGCCAGCAGCTTCACAGCGGAAGAGATCCAGTACTTC. Residues: CASSFTAEEIQYF.

This clonotype was counted once. This chain uses TRBV20-1 with TRBJ2-3, with TRBD1 identical over 8 bases. The CDR3 sequence is 15 residues long. In germline, CDR1 is DFQATT, CDR2 SNEGSKA (reference sequence). V dropped 6 bases and J dropped 3; count of bases not matched to a gene: 11. For the CDR3, the DNA is TGCAGTGCCGACAGGAGGACAGGGCGAACAGATACGCAGTATTTT. Amino acid sequence: CSADRRTGRTDTQYF.

This clonotype was counted ten times or more. CDR3 amino acids: CSADPGQGVRQTQYF. CDR3 sequence (DNA): TGCAGTGCTGACCCGGGACAGGGTGTTCGGCAGACCCAGTACTTC. The chain has TRBV20-1 and TRBJ2-5; 9 bases match TRBD1. The germline gives CDR1 DFQATT, CDR2 SNEGSKA (reference sequence). J lost 6 bases, V lost 5 bases, and 13 bases had no gene match. CDR3 size: 15 residues.

At least ten counts were recorded for this clonotype. The CDR3 loop reads CASSFDGQETQYF. The DNA of the CDR3 is TGCGCCAGCAGCTTTGACGGGCAAGAGACCCAGTACTTC. The chain employs TRBV5-1 and TRBJ2-5; D remains unclear. V was pared by 2 bases and J by 2 bases, with 7 bases between. Per the germline V gene, CDR1 is SGHRS and CDR2 is YFSETQ. The CDR3 runs to 13 residues.

The J gene is TRBJ1-5, the V gene TRBV11-2, with D maybe TRBD1 (5 bases). The CDR3 is 13 amino acids. Germline V gives CDR1 SGHAT, CDR2 FQNNGV. Trimming pared 5 bases from V and 6 bases from J, leaving 11 bases between. CDR3 nucleotides: TGTGCCAGCAGCGTGCAGGGAACTCAGCCCCAGCATTTT. Translation: CASSVQGTQPQHF.

The genes are TRBV6-5 and TRBJ1-2, with D unresolved. Trimming pared 2 bases from V and 4 bases from J, leaving 8 bases between. The CDR3 runs to 13 residues. The germline V gene has CDR1 MNHEY and CDR2 SVGAGI. As DNA, the CDR3 is TGTGCCAGCAGTTACCGGGCAGTCTATGGCTACACCTTC. Translated: CASSYRAVYGYTF.

Only one count was recorded for this clonotype. The chain is built from TRBV28 and TRBJ2-7; 7 nucleotides line up with TRBD1. The CDR3 is 12 residues long. CDR1 is MDHEN and CDR2 is SYDVKM in the germline V gene. With V trimmed by 6 bases and J by 5 bases, 4 bases remained unmatched. CDR3: CASRVGGHEQYF. The CDR3 coding sequence is TGTGCCAGCAGGGTAGGGGGCCACGAGCAGTACTTC.

This clonotype appeared many times. The J gene is TRBJ2-5, the V gene TRBV6-5; 9 nucleotides match TRBD2. The CDR3 is 15 residues long. The germline CDR1 and CDR2 sequences are MNHEY and SVGAGI. V was pared by 2 bases and J by 4 bases, with 5 bases of the junction left unmatched. The CDR3 here is CASSYQGLALETQYF. CDR3 in DNA: TGTGCCAGCAGTTACCAGGGACTAGCTCTAGAGACCCAGTACTTC.

This clonotype was counted ten times or more. The chain is built from TRBV7-2 and TRBJ1-1, with TRBD1 as a possible D gene (6 bases). This CDR3 is 13 amino acids long. Germline CDR1 SGHTA, CDR2 FQGNSA. V lost 5 bases to trimming and J lost 5 bases, with 12 bases between them. In DNA, the CDR3 is TGTGCCAGCAGCCCGACAGGTTATACTGAAGCTTTCTTT. This translates into CASSPTGYTEAFF.

The J gene is TRBJ2-5, the V gene TRBV12-3 or TRBV12-4; D ambiguous. The ends were cut back, 5 bases at V and 3 bases at J, with 10 bases in the middle. The CDR3 is made up of 13 amino acids. The CDR3 sequence: CASSTRPEETQYF. The DNA for the CDR3 is TGTGCCAGCAGTACCCGCCCCGAAGAGACCCAGTACTTC.

In its sample, this clonotype was seen many times. The CDR3 loop is CASSFAGVGSGELFF. For the CDR3, the DNA is TGTGCCAGCAGCTTCGCGGGAGTGGGTTCCGGGGAGCTGTTTTTT. V and J are TRBV9 and TRBJ2-2, with 7 bases lining up with TRBD2. J was trimmed by 6 bases and V by 4 bases; bases with no gene match: 9. CDR1 SGDLS and CDR2 YYNGEE come from the germline V gene. The length of the CDR3 is 15 residues.

This clonotype appeared many times. The genes are TRBV19 and TRBJ1-5; maybe TRBD1 (5 bases). The length of the CDR3 is 13 residues. Trimming stripped 4 bases from V and 9 bases from J, with 13 bases between. Germline V gives CDR1 LNHDA, CDR2 SQIVND (reference sequence). The chain's CDR3 is CASSSQPGGPQHF. As DNA, the CDR3 is TGTGCCAGTAGTAGTCAGCCCGGGGGGCCCCAGCATTTT. Combining the CDR3 with reference TRBV19 and TRBJ1-5 gives the whole variable domain DGGITQSPKYLFRKEGQNVTLSCEQNLNHDAMYWYRQDPGQGLRLIYYSQIVNDFQKGDIAEGYSVSREKKESFPLTVTSAQKNPTAFYLCASSSQPGGPQHFGDGTRLSIL.

In its sample, this clonotype was seen many times. This chain uses TRBV28 with TRBJ1-6; D is ambiguous. The CDR3 contains 14 residues. Germline V CDR1 and CDR2: MDHEN, SYDVKM. With 2 bases removed from V and 9 bases from J, the gap between germline ends came to 11 bases. CDR3 amino acids: CASSLTHEGSPLHF. The DNA for the CDR3 is TGTGCCAGCAGTTTAACCCACGAAGGTTCACCCCTCCACTTT.

There are many counts of this clonotype. The chain has TRBV29-1 and TRBJ2-2; 8 bases match TRBD1. Germline values: CDR1 SQVTM, CDR2 ANQGSEA. This CDR3 is 15 amino acids long. Trimming removed 4 bases from V and 4 bases from J; junction bases left unmatched: 8. For the CDR3, the DNA is TGCAGCGTTGTAACGTCCAGGGGGCCCACCGGGGAGCTGTTTTTT. Its translation: CSVVTSRGPTGELFF.